The source of this TCR beta chain is a study of blood T cell repertoires in COVID-19 (dated by TCRdb to the early 2020s). For context, the study as a whole: The collaborator samples originated in the United States, Italy and Spain and spanned the acute and convalescent phases of COVID-19. The prospective study material was composed of cDNA or gDNA derived from T cells, B-cell-depleted T cells, or PBMCs. Subjects who had been exposed to COVID-19, were actively infected with it, or had recovered from it provided the deeply sampled blood TCRbeta repertoires that made up the dataset. The repertoires were made available in a free public database intended to serve as a resource for research on the immune response to SARS-CoV-2. The samples were drawn from two sources: the first 160 participants of the ongoing ImmuneRACE study, and 1,000 to 1,500 subjects contributed by 6 global collaborators. The sample metadata nearly always contained a de-identified subject ID, COVID-19 status, age in years and sex. Where available, HLA class I and class II types were obtained from metadata supplied by the sample provider rather than from assay-based typing.

The junction shows trimming of 1 base on V and 6 bases on J, plus 6 bases between the germline ends. Based on the germline V gene, the CDR1 and CDR2 sequences are SGHAT and FQNNGV. Reading from cysteine to phenylalanine, the CDR3 counts 12 amino acids. Only the CDR3 DNA stays, 36 bases, in frame from base 1. Comment on this clone: Its antigen has not been determined. No per-base quality is available; no much larger clone lies one base away.

The immunoSEQ Assay, a bias-controlled multiplex PCR, was used to amplify TCRbeta CDR3 regions from genomic DNA. In the authors' own workflow: The number of nucleated cells in each sample was estimated from the amplification of reference gene primers within the assay. To quantify the absolute abundance of each unique TCRbeta CDR3 rearrangement, sequence reads were collapsed and filtered. For each sample, productive Simpson clonality was calculated by taking the square root of Simpson's diversity index across productive rearrangements. TCRdb obtained this table from immuneACCESS and retained in-frame rearrangements with V and J assigned. These tables miss some clones; where compared with another copy, unresolved V genes account for less than half of the shortfall, and the remainder is unexplained. The DNA gave D and trimming, while V, J and clone size come from that table. The sample yields 55,000 to 80,000 clones; approximately 92% were counted once. The ten largest account for 5.5% to 6% of the sample.

The research as a whole found: Clinical and demographic metadata were provided uncurated, with the amount varying by source and participant.

Whole blood was collected in K2EDTA tubes by collaborating institutions according to the institutions' own protocols. For TCRbeta analysis, collaborator samples were shipped as frozen whole blood, as isolated PBMCs, or as DNA extracted from either sample type. The sequencing input was peripheral blood. The chain employs TRBV11-2 and TRBJ1-1; the D gene assignment is ambiguous. This TCR derives from a human donor in a cohort sampled during active COVID-19. The CDR3 amino acid sequence is: CASSLVSAEAFF. Read as DNA, the sequence is TGTGCCAGCAGCTTAGTATCGGCTGAAGCTTTCTTT.